The rows below give T cell receptor beta chains drawn from one sample of a study of regulatory T cells in long-lasting Graves disease. In TCRdb, the multiplex PCR reads were re-called with MiXCR into one record per CDR3 protein. The sample has a few hundred thousand distinct CDR3 sequences, around 11% seen once. These same data were also listed under a study on T cells in Graves' hyperthyroidism and ophthalmopathy.

The specimen was peripheral blood mononuclear cells (PBMCs), collected at new diagnosis, from a patient treated with antithyroid drugs. The receptors were sampled from a woman between 18 and 29 years old with Graves disease. The CDR3 runs from the conserved cysteine through the conserved F or W. D genes are given only for firm matches. Clone size is given for some rows only: seen once, a few or many times, or a class if the clone is expanded.

TRBJ2-3 | TRBV28 | NA | many | TGTGCCAGCAGTTCCCCCTTTCGGTCACCTAGCACAGATACGCAGTATTTT | CASSSPFRSPSTDTQYF
TRBJ1-2 | TRBV5-1 | NA | NA | TGCGCCAGCAGCTCCGCCCGAGAAACCTATGGCTACACCTTC | CASSSARETYGYTF
TRBJ1-1 | TRBV20-1 | NA | many | TGCAGTGCTAGAGTAACGCAGATCACTGAAGCTTTCTTT | CSARVTQITEAFF
TRBJ2-6 | TRBV5-5 | TRBD1 | many | TGTGCCAGCAGCTTGAGATGGCCGGGACAGGGGGCTCCCGGGGCCAACGTCCTGACTTTC | CASSLRWPGQGAPGANVLTF
TRBJ2-5 | TRBV12-3/TRBV12-4 | TRBD2 | many | TGTGCCAGCAGTTTATGGGGTAGCGGGGGGGTCTCAGAGACCCAGTACTTC | CASSLWGSGGVSETQYF
TRBJ2-5 | TRBV27 | NA | many | TGTGCCAGCAGTTTATTTTTCGGGACCCCGATAGAGACCCAGTACTTC | CASSLFFGTPIETQYF
TRBJ1-4 | TRBV20-1 | TRBD1 | NA | TGCAGTGCTAGAGGGGACAGGGGTAATGAAAAACTGTTTTTT | CSARGDRGNEKLFF
TRBJ1-2 | TRBV24-1 | NA | many | TGTGCCACCAGCGCAAAGGGGGGTTCTCACCCAACGACTACCTATGGCTACACCTTC | CATSAKGGSHPTTTYGYTF
TRBJ2-3 | TRBV12-3/TRBV12-4 | NA | many | TGTGCCAGCAGTTTATCATCTGGGGTCGCGCAGTATTTT | CASSLSSGVAQYF
TRBJ2-7 | TRBV11-2 | NA | many | TGTGCCAGCAGCTTAGTTTTAGTGGGCAGCTCAAGCTCCTACGAGCAGTACTTC | CASSLVLVGSSSSYEQYF
TRBJ2-1 | TRBV7-9 | NA | many | TGTGCCAGCAGCTTCGGGAATCGCTTGGGTGAGCAGTTCTTC | CASSFGNRLGEQFF
TRBJ2-1 | TRBV2 | TRBD2 | few | TGTGCCAGCAGCGAAGAGGCCAGACTAGCGGGTCCTCCGGAGCAGTTCTTC | CASSEEARLAGPPEQFF
TRBJ1-1 | TRBV9 | NA | many | TGTGCCAGCAGCGGGGAGGCGGGGTCTAGTTACACTGAAGCTTTCTTT | CASSGEAGSSYTEAFF
TRBJ1-4 | TRBV15 | TRBD1 | NA | TGTGCCACCAGCAGTTTGGGACAGGGAGGAAAACTGTTTTTT | CATSSLGQGGKLFF
TRBJ2-1 | TRBV11-2 | NA | many | TGTGCCAGCAGTTCGAGGCGGTACAATGAGCAGTTCTTC | CASSSRRYNEQFF
TRBJ2-1 | TRBV6-1 | NA | NA | TGTGCCAGCAGTGAAGGGCTAGCGTCCGGCAATGAGCAGTTCTTC | CASSEGLASGNEQFF
TRBJ1-2 | TRBV15 | NA | many | TGTGCCACCAGCAAACCCCCCTTAAGGGGACCCTATGGCTACACCTTC | CATSKPPLRGPYGYTF
TRBJ1-1 | TRBV12-3/TRBV12-4 | NA | few | TGTGCCAGCAGACACCAGCGGCCCCCGGGAAAGAACACTGAAGCTTTCTTT | CASRHQRPPGKNTEAFF
TRBJ2-1 | TRBV12-5 | NA | many | TGTGCTAGTGGTTACGGGAGCTCCTACAATGAGCAGTTCTTC | CASGYGSSYNEQFF
TRBJ2-5 | TRBV5-1 | NA | few | TGCGCCAGCAGCTTTGGATCAGGAGAGACCCAGTACTTC | CASSFGSGETQYF
TRBJ2-1 | TRBV11-2 | TRBD2 | many | TGTGCCAGCAGCTCGTTAGCGGGAGTATGGTACAATGAGCAGTTCTTC | CASSSLAGVWYNEQFF
TRBJ1-2 | TRBV7-9 | NA | NA | TGTGCCAGCAGCCAGTCGGGGGGTGCTAACTATGGCTACACCTTC | CASSQSGGANYGYTF
TRBJ1-3 | TRBV7-2 | NA | many | TGTGCCAGCAGCCCATTTAGTTTTGGAAACACCATATATTTT | CASSPFSFGNTIYF
TRBJ2-5 | TRBV27 | NA | NA | TGTGCCAGCAGTCGCCGCGGAGGGCTCCAAGAGACCCAGTACTTC | CASSRRGGLQETQYF
TRBJ2-6 | TRBV20-1 | TRBD2 | NA | TGCAGTGCTAGAGATCGGGGGGTAGTGGCGGCCAACGTCCTGACTTTC | CSARDRGVVAANVLTF
TRBJ2-1 | TRBV29-1 | TRBD2 | many | TGCAGCGTTTTCCCCCCTAGCGGGATTTACAATGAGCAGTTCTTC | CSVFPPSGIYNEQFF
TRBJ2-5 | TRBV28 | TRBD1 | many | TGTGCCAGCAGGTCAGGGGGTGGCGAGACCCAGTACTTC | CASRSGGGETQYF